Presented here are 22 T cell receptor beta chains from one specimen sequenced in a study of cytomegalovirus exposure and HLA in healthy donors. The PCR employed 60 Vbeta primers together with 13 Jbeta primers. Profiled with immunoSEQ multiplex PCR; TCRdb holds only in-frame clones, not every one. The sample shows 200,000 to 250,000 clones, approximately 84% of them seen only once. Material: PBMCs. The receptors originated from a middle-aged woman in good health and CMV-seronegative.

This sequence joins TRBV4-1 and TRBJ1-3; no definite D call. This CDR3 is built from 14 residues. Trimming took 4 bases from V and 1 from J, leaving 8 bases between them. Per the germline V gene, CDR1 is MGHRA and CDR2 is YSYEKL. In DNA, the CDR3 is TGCGCCAGCAGCCCCCAGGAATCTGGAAACACCATATATTTT. It is translated as CASSPQESGNTIYF.

The chain joins TRBV4-1 to TRBJ1-1; 7 positions agree with TRBD1. Per germline, CDR1 MGHRA and CDR2 YSYEKL. CDR3 length: 15 amino acids. Germline trimming cut 5 bases from V and 4 bases from J; bases unmatched to any gene: 10. The CDR3 bases are TGCGCCAGCAGCAGACCGACAGGGAGGTCCACTGAAGCTTTCTTT. As protein: CASSRPTGRSTEAFF.

The chain couples TRBV18 to TRBJ1-4, with a weak D call TRBD1 (6 bases). V was clipped by 6 bases and J by 6 bases, with 17 bases between them. This CDR3 region has 15 residues. The germline CDR1 and CDR2 sequences are KGHSH and LQKENI. The CDR3, as DNA: TGTGCCAGCTCGCCCGAACAGGGAGGGTATGAAAAACTGTTTTTT. It encodes CASSPEQGGYEKLFF.

The CDR3 loop reads CASSLGQGRTDTQYF. The CDR3 region has the DNA TGCGCCAGCAGCTTGGGACAGGGTCGCACAGATACGCAGTATTTT. The chain is built from TRBV5-1 and TRBJ2-3, with 7 bases lining up with TRBD1. Germline trimming cut 0 bases from V and 1 base from J; bases unmatched to any gene: 2. From germline, CDR1 is SGHRS and CDR2 YFSETQ. CDR3 length: 15 amino acids.

In this sample, this clone turned up once. V is TRBV6-5 and J is TRBJ1-1; no clear D. This CDR3 is built from 15 residues. Germline V lookup: CDR1 MNHEY, CDR2 SVGAGI. Trimming removed 1 base at V and 0 bases at J, with 9 bases between. The chain's CDR3 is CASSYYGRMNTEAFF. The DNA for the CDR3 is TGTGCCAGCAGTTACTATGGCAGGATGAACACTGAAGCTTTCTTT.

V is TRBV20-1 and J is TRBJ1-1; weak D call: TRBD1 (6 bases). V lost 6 bases to trimming and J lost 10 bases, with 15 bases between them. Germline assignment: CDR1 DFQATT and CDR2 SNEGSKA (reference sequence). This CDR3 contains 11 residues. The CDR3 sequence: CSARQATVAFF. CDR3 nucleotides: TGCAGTGCCCGACAGGCTACGGTAGCTTTCTTT.

This chain connects TRBV2 to TRBJ1-1, with unresolved D. There are 14 residues in the CDR3. The V gene's germline CDR1 is SNHLY and CDR2 FYNNEI. V lost 7 bases, J lost 2 bases, and 14 bases lay in between. The CDR3 here is CASKTRSVNTEAFF. The CDR3 DNA reads TGTGCCAGCAAGACGAGGTCCGTAAACACTGAAGCTTTCTTT.

The V call is TRBV5-5, the J call TRBJ2-2; no clear D. Looked up from germline, CDR1 is SGHKS and CDR2 is YYEKEE (reference sequence). With 0 bases removed from V and 13 bases from J, the gap between germline ends came to 10 bases. The CDR3 is made up of 12 amino acids. CDR3 bases: TGTGCCAGCAGCTTGGGCCCTGGCGGGCTGTTTTTT. This sequence encodes CASSLGPGGLFF. The full variable domain, completed using reference TRBV5-5 and TRBJ2-2, is DAGVTQSPTHLIKTRGQQVTLRCSPISGHKSVSWYQQVLGQGPQFIFQYYEKEERGRGNFPDRFSARQFPNYSSELNVNALLLGDSALYLCASSLGPGGLFFGEGSRLTVL.

The DNA for the CDR3 is TGTGCCACCAGCAGAGGGGGCTTGCGGAAAGACTCCTACGAGCAGTACTTC. Translated, it gives CATSRGGLRKDSYEQYF. J is TRBJ2-7 and V is TRBV15; D may be TRBD1 (5 bases). V was clipped by 1 base and J by 0 bases, with 16 bases between them. The germline gives CDR1 LNHNV, CDR2 YYDKDF (reference sequence). CDR3 length equals 17 residues.

This chain joins TRBV2 and TRBJ2-5; D possibly corresponds to TRBD2 (7 bases). CDR3 size: 17 residues. CDR1 is SNHLY and CDR2 is FYNNEI in the germline V gene. V lost 1 base to trimming and J lost 5 bases, with 20 bases between them. Here the CDR3 reads CASSEGLSGGARETQYF. DNA of the CDR3: TGTGCCAGCAGTGAAGGTCTTAGTGGGGGGGCCCGGGAGACCCAGTACTTC.

J is TRBJ1-1 and V is TRBV7-2, with 7 bases aligning to TRBD1. Trimming removed 5 bases from V and 1 base from J; junction bases left unmatched: 1. This CDR3 region has 13 residues. Germline CDR1 reads SGHTA; CDR2 reads FQGNSA. The CDR3 coding sequence is TGTGCCAGCAGCCGGGACAGGAACACTGAAGCTTTCTTT. This gives the protein CASSRDRNTEAFF.

V gene TRBV5-1 combines with J gene TRBJ2-7; D unresolved. V shed 0 bases and J shed 0 bases, with 10 bases lying between them. The CDR3 has 15 residues. CDR1 SGHRS and CDR2 YFSETQ come from the germline V gene. The CDR3 sequence is CASSLDLQVSYEQYF. Here the CDR3 DNA reads TGCGCCAGCAGCTTGGATTTGCAGGTCTCCTACGAGCAGTACTTC.

The chain couples TRBV4-3 to TRBJ1-1; 8 nucleotides match TRBD1. The CDR3 runs 14 residues. The V and J ends lost 5 bases and 1 base, in that order; junction bases with no gene match: 3. Germline V gives CDR1 LGHNA, CDR2 YSLEER. The CDR3 region has the DNA TGCGCCAGCAGCATGGACAGGGCGAACACTGAAGCTTTCTTT. Translated: CASSMDRANTEAFF.

This clone was picked up a small number of times. V is TRBV4-1 and J is TRBJ1-1; unclear D gene. The CDR3 is made up of 13 amino acids. CDR1 and CDR2 (germline): MGHRA, YSYEKL. The V gene lost 4 bases and the J gene lost 10 bases, with 16 bases spanning the gap. CDR3 coding DNA: TGCGCCAGCAGCCTTGCCGTAGAGGCGCCAGCTTTCTTT. Translated, it gives CASSLAVEAPAFF.

The chain recombines TRBV7-8 with TRBJ2-1, with 9 bases identical to TRBD2. Germline-derived CDR1 and CDR2 are SGHVS and FQNEAQ. CDR3 size: 16 residues. Trimming removed 3 bases from V and 2 bases from J; junction bases left unmatched: 5. The CDR3 spells CASSFIAGAAYNEQFF. DNA for the CDR3: TGTGCCAGCAGCTTCATAGCGGGGGCCGCCTACAATGAGCAGTTCTTC.

The J gene is TRBJ1-5, the V gene TRBV6-5; D call uncertain. Germline V gene sequence: CDR1 MNHEY, CDR2 SVGAGI. V lost 2 bases and J 4 bases, leaving 6 bases between the germline ends. There are 13 residues in the CDR3. Written as DNA, the CDR3 is TGTGCCAGCAGTTACAACAAGAATCAGCCCCAGCATTTT. Its protein is CASSYNKNQPQHF.

Turning to this clone: One end of the junction does not line up with germline, which may come from a read error. The V call is TRBV5-3, the J call TRBJ1-5, with D perhaps matching TRBD1 (6 bases). TRBV5-3 qualifies as an ORF whose function is uncertain. The CDR3 has 14 amino acids. The CDR3 here is CARSFTGGNQPQHF. CDR3 in DNA: TGTGCCAGAAGCTTCACGGGGGGCAACCAGCCCCAGCATTTT.

The chain carries TRBV2 and TRBJ1-2, with D uncertain. The germline V gene has CDR1 SNHLY and CDR2 FYNNEI. Trimming cost V 5 bases and J 6 bases, with 10 bases left between them. This CDR3 spans 12 amino acids. CDR3 in amino acids: CASSLYRNGYTF. The CDR3 DNA reads as TGTGCCAGCAGTTTATATCGTAATGGCTACACCTTC.

The gene calls are TRBV5-4 and TRBJ2-7, with 10 positions matching TRBD1. The V gene's germline CDR1 is SGHNT and CDR2 YYREEE (reference sequence). The CDR3 length is 16 residues. The V and J ends lost 4 bases and 6 bases, in that order; junction bases with no gene match: 13. CDR3 DNA: TGTGCCAGCAGCCCCCCGCCGGACAGGGGGTTGGGCGAGCAGTACTTC. Protein product: CASSPPPDRGLGEQYF.

This clone was seen once. V usage is TRBV6-6 and J usage is TRBJ2-2, with TRBD1 matching over 9 bases. This CDR3 has 14 residues. The ends lost 6 bases at V and 7 bases at J; junction bases unmatched: 6. Germline assignment: CDR1 MNHNY and CDR2 SVGAGI (reference sequence). The CDR3 coding sequence is TGTGCCAGCAGACCACAGGGGGCGAACGGGGAGCTGTTTTTT. It yields the protein CASRPQGANGELFF.

The chain is built from TRBV4-3 and TRBJ1-1; tentatively, D is TRBD1 (5 bases). This CDR3 contains 13 residues. Germline values: CDR1 LGHNA, CDR2 YSLEER. V lost 3 bases to trimming and J lost 2 bases, with 7 bases between them. The CDR3 region is CASSQTVNTEAFF. The CDR3, as DNA: TGCGCCAGCAGCCAGACAGTAAACACTGAAGCTTTCTTT.

J is TRBJ2-5 and V is TRBV2, with D possibly being TRBD1 (5 bases). V lost 6 bases, J lost 4 bases, and 18 bases lay in between. Per the germline V gene, CDR1 is SNHLY and CDR2 is FYNNEI. CDR3 size: 15 residues. The CDR3 DNA sequence: TGTGCCAGCAGCCCCCGGCAGGGCTTGGGAGAGACCCAGTACTTC. The encoded protein is CASSPRQGLGETQYF.